These 9 T cell receptor beta chains share one sample of origin, sequenced in a study of shared clonotypes between healthy human individuals. Some clones are missing from TCRdb's copy, which holds only in-frame ones; the method was immunoSEQ multiplex PCR. The data show about 2,500,000 clones, with more than 80% seen just once and roughly 0.14% held by the top ten. The sequencing input was naive CD4+ T cells sorted from blood. Stated subset: CD45RA+ positively selected. These receptors came from a man between 18 and 35 years old in good health.

The rearrangement links TRBV29-1 to TRBJ2-5; possibly TRBD2 for D (5 bases). Trimming removed 7 bases at V and 7 bases at J, with 22 bases between. The germline gives CDR1 SQVTM, CDR2 ANQGSEA. CDR3 length: 14 amino acids. CDR3 region: CSGDSREGRGTQYF. The CDR3 bases are TGCAGCGGCGACTCCCGAGAGGGCCGCGGGACCCAGTACTTC.

This sequence joins TRBV19 and TRBJ1-5; a weak D match, TRBD1 (6 bases). Germline CDR1 and CDR2: LNHDA and SQIVND (reference sequence). This CDR3 has 15 residues. The V gene lost 5 bases and the J gene lost 4 bases, with 15 bases spanning the gap. CDR3 sequence reads: CASSPGHTTNQPQHF. In DNA form, the CDR3 reads TGTGCCAGTAGTCCGGGACACACGACGAATCAGCCCCAGCATTTT.

The V and J genes are TRBV25-1 and TRBJ2-3; D is unclear. This CDR3 is built from 13 residues. Germline values: CDR1 MGHDK, CDR2 SYGVNS. Trimming removed 4 bases at V and 2 bases at J, with 7 bases between. The CDR3 bases are TGTGCCAGCAGTGGGATCAACACAGATACGCAGTATTTT. Its protein product is CASSGINTDTQYF.

This rearrangement joins TRBV19 to TRBJ1-2, with TRBD1 matching 8 bases. In germline, CDR1 is LNHDA, CDR2 SQIVND (reference sequence). CDR3 length equals 13 residues. V lost 5 bases to trimming and J lost 8 bases; unmatched junction nucleotides: 7. CDR3 DNA: TGTGCCAGTAGTGGACAGGGAGGGTTGGGCTACACCTTC. Protein product: CASSGQGGLGYTF.

This clone was detected a few times. The CDR3 region has the DNA TGTGCCAGTAGTATGGGCGGACTATATGGCTACACCTTC. It codes for CASSMGGLYGYTF. The chain recombines TRBV19 with TRBJ1-2; D is unresolved. The germline CDR1 and CDR2 sequences are LNHDA and SQIVND (reference sequence). V lost 3 bases to trimming and J lost 5 bases, with 10 bases between them. The CDR3 is 13 amino acids.

The chain links TRBV2 to TRBJ2-5; D may be TRBD2 (7 bases). The CDR3 spans 13 residues. Looked up from germline, CDR1 is SNHLY and CDR2 is FYNNEI. Trimming removed 5 bases at V and 5 bases at J, with 12 bases between. The CDR3 coding sequence is TGTGCCAGCAGTAAACAGGGAGGGGAGACCCAGTACTTC. Residues: CASSKQGGETQYF.

The rearrangement links TRBV5-8 to TRBJ2-1; TRBD2 might be the D (6 bases). The germline CDR1 and CDR2 sequences are SGHTS and YDEGEE. This CDR3 region has 14 residues. With 4 bases removed from V and 3 bases from J, the gap between germline ends came to 11 bases. CDR3 sequence: CASSLIAVYNEQFF. CDR3 coding DNA: TGTGCCAGCAGCCTGATAGCGGTCTACAATGAGCAGTTCTTC.

The rearrangement links TRBV5-1 to TRBJ2-3, with D tentatively TRBD2 (5 bases). Germline V gene data show CDR1 as SGHRS and CDR2 as YFSETQ. The CDR3 is made up of 17 amino acids. V lost 0 bases and J 0 bases, leaving 14 bases between the germline ends. CDR3 coding DNA: TGCGCCAGCAGCTTGGTCGGCGGAGGATCTAGCACAGATACGCAGTATTTT. Its translation: CASSLVGGGSSTDTQYF. Together with reference TRBV5-1 and TRBJ2-3, the CDR3 gives the full variable domain: KAGVTQTPRYLIKTRGQQVTLSCSPISGHRSVSWYQQTPGQGLQFLFEYFSETQRNKGNFPGRFSGRQFSNSRSEMNVSTLELGDSALYLCASSLVGGGSSTDTQYFGPGTRLTVL.

The chain couples TRBV21-1 to TRBJ1-1; the table's D call, TRBD1, has no DNA check behind it. TRBV21-1 is noted as a pseudogene. The length of the CDR3 is 14 residues. The CDR3 DNA sequence: TGTGCCAGCTTTTGGGGGCAATTTAACACTGAAGCTTTCTTT. It is translated as CASFWGQFNTEAFF.